This T cell receptor (beta chain) is from a study of TIL therapy for anti-PD-1-resistant metastatic lung cancer. Study overall: Median patient age was 54, ranging roughly 35-75 years.

This CDR3 is 13 amino acids long. Germline lookup yields CDR1 SQVTM and CDR2 ANQGSEA. With 4 bases removed from V and 0 bases from J, the gap between germline ends came to 7 bases. Time point given: pre-treatment sample, taken before nivolumab and TIL therapy. Most excised metastases sampled were pleural nodules or supraclavicular lymph nodes. Patients then received nivolumab; progressors got lymphodepletion, TIL and IL-2. The immunoSEQ assay was v3. Data came from immunoSEQ multiplex PCR; TCRdb stores just in-frame clones and leaves some out. Of 95,000 or so clones listed, about two thirds were seen once; the top ten hold about 10%.

The source was tumor tissue, collected at baseline. The source is a person between 25 and 79 years old with non-small cell lung cancer. This chain connects TRBV29-1 to TRBJ1-5; D uncertain. For the CDR3, the DNA is TGCAGCGTTGCACGTTATAGCAATCAGCCCCAGCATTTT. It is translated as CSVARYSNQPQHF.